This T cell receptor beta chain was obtained from a study of OX40 agonist ivuxolimab in advanced cancers. Study at large: Dose-escalation patients had hepatocellular carcinoma, melanoma, renal cell or head and neck cancer. Study-wide results and caveats: Low normalized T-cell clonal expansion was additionally recorded for some nonresponders. CD8+ T cells (on average) carried more expanded clones than CD4+ T cells. Partial responders at 0.1-3.0 mg/kg had among the lowest clonal expansion.

Remarks on this clone: Its target is unknown.

TCRdb's copy holds only in-frame clones and misses some; the assay was immunoSEQ multiplex PCR. This table has tens of thousands of clones, 88% appearing once. CDR3 length equals 14 residues. Trimming removed 10 bases from V and 0 bases from J, with 13 bases in between. Germline V lookup: CDR1 LNHDA, CDR2 SQIVND (reference sequence). This TCR was recovered from an adult with an advanced solid tumor such as melanoma, head and neck, liver or kidney cancer. This chain links TRBV19 with TRBJ2-1; maybe TRBD2 (7 bases). The source material was CD4+ or CD8+ T cells sorted from blood, sampled in a trial of the OX40 agonist ivuxolimab. The CDR3 loop reads CATEGGPSYNEQFF. DNA for the CDR3: TGTGCCACCGAGGGGGGGCCCTCCTACAATGAGCAGTTCTTC.